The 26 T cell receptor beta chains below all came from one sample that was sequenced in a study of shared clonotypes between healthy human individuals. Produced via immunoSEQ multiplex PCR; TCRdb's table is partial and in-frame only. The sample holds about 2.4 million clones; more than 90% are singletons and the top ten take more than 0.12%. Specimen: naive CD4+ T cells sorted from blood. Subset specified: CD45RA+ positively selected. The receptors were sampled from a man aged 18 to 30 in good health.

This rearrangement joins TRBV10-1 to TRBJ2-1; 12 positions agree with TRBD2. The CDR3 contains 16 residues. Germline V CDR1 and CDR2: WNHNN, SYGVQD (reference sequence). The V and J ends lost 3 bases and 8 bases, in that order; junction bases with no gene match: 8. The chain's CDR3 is CASSDPSGGAGDEQFF. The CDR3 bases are TGCGCCAGCAGTGATCCTAGCGGGGGGGCCGGAGATGAGCAGTTCTTC.

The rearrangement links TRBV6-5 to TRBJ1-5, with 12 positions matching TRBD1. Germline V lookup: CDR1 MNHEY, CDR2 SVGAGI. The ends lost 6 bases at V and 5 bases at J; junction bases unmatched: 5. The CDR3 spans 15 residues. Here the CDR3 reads CASSRGTGGYQPQHF. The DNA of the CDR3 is TGTGCCAGCAGCCGCGGGACAGGGGGCTATCAGCCCCAGCATTTT.

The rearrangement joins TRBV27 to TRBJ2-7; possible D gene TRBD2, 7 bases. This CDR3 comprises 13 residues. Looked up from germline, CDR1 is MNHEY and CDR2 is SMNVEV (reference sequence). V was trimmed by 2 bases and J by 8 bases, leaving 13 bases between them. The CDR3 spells CASSLVAGDKQYF. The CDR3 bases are TGTGCCAGCAGTTTAGTCGCGGGGGACAAGCAGTACTTC.

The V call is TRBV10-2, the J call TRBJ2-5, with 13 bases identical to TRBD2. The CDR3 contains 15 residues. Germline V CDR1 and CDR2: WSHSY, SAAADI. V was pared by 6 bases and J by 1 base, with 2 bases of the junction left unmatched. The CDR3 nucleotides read TGCGCCAGCAGGTGGACTAGCGGGAGCCAAGAGACCCAGTACTTC. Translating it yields CASRWTSGSQETQYF.

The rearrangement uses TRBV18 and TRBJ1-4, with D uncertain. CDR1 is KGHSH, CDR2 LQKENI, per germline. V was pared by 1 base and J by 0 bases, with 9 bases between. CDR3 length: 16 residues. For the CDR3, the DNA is TGTGCCAGCTCACCACGCCAGCCTGCAACTAATGAAAAACTGTTTTTT. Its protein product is CASSPRQPATNEKLFF. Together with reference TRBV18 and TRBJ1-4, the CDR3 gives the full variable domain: NAGVMQNPRHLVRRRGQEARLRCSPMKGHSHVYWYRQLPEEGLKFMVYLQKENIIDESGMPKERFSAEFPKEGPSILRIQQVVRGDSAAYFCASSPRQPATNEKLFFGSGTQLSVL.

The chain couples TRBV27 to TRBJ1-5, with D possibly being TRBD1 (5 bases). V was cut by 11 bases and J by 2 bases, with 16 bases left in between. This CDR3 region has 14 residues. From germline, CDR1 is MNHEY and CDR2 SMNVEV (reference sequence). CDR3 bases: TGTGCCTCGGGGGGAGGCCTGGGCAATCAGCCCCAGCATTTT. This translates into CASGGGLGNQPQHF.

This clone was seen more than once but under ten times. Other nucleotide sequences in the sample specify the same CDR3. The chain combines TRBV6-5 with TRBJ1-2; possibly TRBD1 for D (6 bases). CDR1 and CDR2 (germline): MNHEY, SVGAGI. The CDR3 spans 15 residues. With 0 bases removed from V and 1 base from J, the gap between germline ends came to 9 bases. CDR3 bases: TGTGCCAGCAGTTACTCGACAGGCCGTAACTATGGCTACACCTTC. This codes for CASSYSTGRNYGYTF.

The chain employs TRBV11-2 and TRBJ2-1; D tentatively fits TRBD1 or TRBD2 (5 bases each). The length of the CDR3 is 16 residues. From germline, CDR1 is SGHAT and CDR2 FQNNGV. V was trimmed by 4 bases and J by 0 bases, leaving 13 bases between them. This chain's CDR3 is CASSSGRAVSYNEQFF. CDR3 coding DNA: TGTGCCAGCAGCTCGGGACGGGCCGTCTCCTACAATGAGCAGTTCTTC.

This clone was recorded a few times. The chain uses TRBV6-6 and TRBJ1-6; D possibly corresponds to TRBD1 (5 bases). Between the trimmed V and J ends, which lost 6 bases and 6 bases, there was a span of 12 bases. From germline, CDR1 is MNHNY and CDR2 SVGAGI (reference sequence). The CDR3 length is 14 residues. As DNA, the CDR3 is TGTGCCAGCAGGATCAGGGACTCTAATTCACCCCTCCACTTT. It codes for CASRIRDSNSPLHF.

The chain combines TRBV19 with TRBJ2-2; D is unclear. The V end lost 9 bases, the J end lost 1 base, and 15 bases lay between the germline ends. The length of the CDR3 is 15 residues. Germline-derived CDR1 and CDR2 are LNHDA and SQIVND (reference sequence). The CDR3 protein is CASTPGLGNTGELFF. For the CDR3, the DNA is TGTGCCAGCACCCCAGGTTTAGGGAACACCGGGGAGCTGTTTTTT.

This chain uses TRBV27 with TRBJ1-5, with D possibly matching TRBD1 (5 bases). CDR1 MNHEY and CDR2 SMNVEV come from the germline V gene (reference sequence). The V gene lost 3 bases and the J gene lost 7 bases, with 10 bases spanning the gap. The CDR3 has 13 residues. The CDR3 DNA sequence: TGTGCCAGCAGTTTCAGGGAAAAGCAGCCCCAGCATTTT. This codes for CASSFREKQPQHF.

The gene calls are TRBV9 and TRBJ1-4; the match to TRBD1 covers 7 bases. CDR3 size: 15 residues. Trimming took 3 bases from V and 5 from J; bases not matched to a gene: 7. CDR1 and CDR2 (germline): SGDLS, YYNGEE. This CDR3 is CASSAPGGMNEKLFF. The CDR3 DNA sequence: TGTGCCAGCAGCGCCCCAGGGGGGATGAATGAAAAACTGTTTTTT.

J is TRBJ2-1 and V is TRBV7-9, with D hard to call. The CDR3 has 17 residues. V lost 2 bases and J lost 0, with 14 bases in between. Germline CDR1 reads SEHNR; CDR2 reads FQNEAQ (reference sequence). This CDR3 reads CASSLRVARSSYNEQFF. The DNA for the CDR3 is TGTGCCAGCAGCTTAAGGGTGGCCCGAAGCTCCTACAATGAGCAGTTCTTC.

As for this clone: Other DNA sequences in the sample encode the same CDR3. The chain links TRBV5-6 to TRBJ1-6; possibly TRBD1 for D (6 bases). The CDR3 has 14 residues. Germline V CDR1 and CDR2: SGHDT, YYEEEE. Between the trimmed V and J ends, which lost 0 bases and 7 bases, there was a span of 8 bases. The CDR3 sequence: CASSLGQGNSPLHF. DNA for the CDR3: TGTGCCAGCAGCTTGGGTCAGGGGAATTCACCCCTCCACTTT.

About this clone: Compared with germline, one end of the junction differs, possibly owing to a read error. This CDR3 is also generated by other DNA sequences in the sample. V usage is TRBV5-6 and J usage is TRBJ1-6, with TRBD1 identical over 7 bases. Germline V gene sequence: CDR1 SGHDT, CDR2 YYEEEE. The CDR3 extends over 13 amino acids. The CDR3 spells CASRFRGGSPLHF. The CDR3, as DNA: TGTGCTAGCAGGTTCAGGGGGGGATCACCCCTCCACTTT. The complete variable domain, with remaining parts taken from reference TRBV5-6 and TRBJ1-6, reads DAGVTQSPTHLIKTRGQQVTLRCSPKSGHDTVSWYQQALGQGPQFIFQYYEEEERQRGNFPDRFSGHQFPNYSSELNVNALLLGDSALYLCASRFRGGSPLHFGNGTRLTVT.

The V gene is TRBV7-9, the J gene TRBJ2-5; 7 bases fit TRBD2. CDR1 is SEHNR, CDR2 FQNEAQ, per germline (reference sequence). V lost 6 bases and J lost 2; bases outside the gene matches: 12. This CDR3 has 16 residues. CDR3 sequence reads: CASRPTVSGNQETQYF. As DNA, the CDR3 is TGTGCCAGCAGGCCCACTGTGAGCGGGAATCAAGAGACCCAGTACTTC.

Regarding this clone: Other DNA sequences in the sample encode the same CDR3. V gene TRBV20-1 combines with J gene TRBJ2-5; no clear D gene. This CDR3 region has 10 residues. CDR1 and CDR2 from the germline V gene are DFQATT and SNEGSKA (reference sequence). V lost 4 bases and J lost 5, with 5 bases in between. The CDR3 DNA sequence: TGCAGTGCTAAAGCGGAGACCCAGTACTTC. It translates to CSAKAETQYF.

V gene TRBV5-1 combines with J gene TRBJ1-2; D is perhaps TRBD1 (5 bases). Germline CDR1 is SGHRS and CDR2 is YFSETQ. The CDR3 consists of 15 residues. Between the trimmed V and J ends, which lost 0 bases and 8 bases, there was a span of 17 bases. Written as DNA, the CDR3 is TGCGCCAGCAGCTTGGCGCAAGAACAGGTTTCCGGCTACACCTTC. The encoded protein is CASSLAQEQVSGYTF.

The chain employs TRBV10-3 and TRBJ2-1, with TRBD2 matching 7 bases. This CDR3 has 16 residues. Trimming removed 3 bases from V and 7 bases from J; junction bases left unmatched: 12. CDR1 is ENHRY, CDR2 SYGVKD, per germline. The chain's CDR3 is CAISDLVGEGWNEQFF. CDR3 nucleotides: TGTGCCATCAGTGACCTCGTGGGGGAGGGTTGGAATGAGCAGTTCTTC.

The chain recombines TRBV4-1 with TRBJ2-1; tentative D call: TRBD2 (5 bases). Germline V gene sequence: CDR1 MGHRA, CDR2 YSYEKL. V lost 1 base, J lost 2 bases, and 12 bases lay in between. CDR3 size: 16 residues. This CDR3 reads CASSQGGLLTYNEQFF. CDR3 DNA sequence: TGCGCCAGCAGCCAAGGAGGGTTACTCACCTACAATGAGCAGTTCTTC.

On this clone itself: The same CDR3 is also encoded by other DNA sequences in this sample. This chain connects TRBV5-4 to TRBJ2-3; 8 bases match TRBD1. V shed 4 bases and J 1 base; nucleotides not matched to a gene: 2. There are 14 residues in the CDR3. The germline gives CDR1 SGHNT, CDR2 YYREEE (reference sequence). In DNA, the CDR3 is TGTGCCAGCAGCGCAGGGGGCCGCACAGATACGCAGTATTTT. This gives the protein CASSAGGRTDTQYF.

The CDR3 DNA reads as TGTGCCAGTACCGTTGGTCAAGGGTCGGGCCAGCCCCAGCATTTT. Amino acid sequence: CASTVGQGSGQPQHF. The chain couples TRBV19 to TRBJ1-5; D gene uncertain. The CDR3 length is 15 residues. V gave up 7 bases and J gave up 7 bases, with 20 bases separating them. Germline V gene lookup returns CDR1 LNHDA and CDR2 SQIVND (reference sequence).

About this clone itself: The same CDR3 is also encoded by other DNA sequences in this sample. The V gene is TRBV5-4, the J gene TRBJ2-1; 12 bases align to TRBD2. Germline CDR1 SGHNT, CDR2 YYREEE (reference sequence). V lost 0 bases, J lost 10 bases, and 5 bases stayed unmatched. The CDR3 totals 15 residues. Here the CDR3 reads CASSLGLAGVEEQFF. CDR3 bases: TGTGCCAGCAGCTTGGGACTAGCGGGAGTGGAGGAGCAGTTCTTC.

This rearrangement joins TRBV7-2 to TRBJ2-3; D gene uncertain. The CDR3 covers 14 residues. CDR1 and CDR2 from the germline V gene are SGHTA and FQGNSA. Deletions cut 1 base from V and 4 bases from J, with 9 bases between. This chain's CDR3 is CASSLVGVADTQYF. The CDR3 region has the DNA TGTGCCAGCAGCTTAGTTGGCGTGGCAGATACGCAGTATTTT.

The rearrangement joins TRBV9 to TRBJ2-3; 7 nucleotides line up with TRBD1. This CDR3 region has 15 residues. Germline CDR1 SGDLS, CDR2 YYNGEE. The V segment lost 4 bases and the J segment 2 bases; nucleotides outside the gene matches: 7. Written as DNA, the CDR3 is TGTGCCAGCAGCTTAGACAGGGTCCCCACAGATACGCAGTATTTT. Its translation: CASSLDRVPTDTQYF.

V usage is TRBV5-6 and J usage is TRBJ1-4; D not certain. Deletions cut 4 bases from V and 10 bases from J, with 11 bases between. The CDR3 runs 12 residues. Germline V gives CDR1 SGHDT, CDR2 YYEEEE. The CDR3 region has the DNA TGTGCCAGCAGCCTCAGCGGCGGAAAACTGTTTTTT. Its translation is CASSLSGGKLFF.